Reported below is one T cell receptor beta chain. Its target is unknown. It was with 60 Vbeta and 13 Jbeta primers that the PCR ran. Clones were read by immunoSEQ multiplex PCR, and TCRdb kept only the in-frame ones, dropping some. The sample contains 60,000 to 75,000 clones, roughly 85% of which appear only once. This sample is drawn from a study of cytomegalovirus exposure and HLA in healthy donors. Study-level findings and limits: Sequencing depth roughly uniform across donors was assumed in presence/absence analyses.

The length of the CDR3 is 16 residues. The V gene end was trimmed by 3 bases and the J gene end by 5 bases; junction bases not matched to a gene: 7. The V gene's germline CDR1 is LNHDA and CDR2 SQIVND (reference sequence). The clonotype was recovered from a female donor in good health and CMV-seronegative. Sequenced: PBMCs. The J gene is TRBJ2-1, the V gene TRBV19; 10 bases match TRBD2. CDR3 sequence: CASSILAGGRNNEQFF. The CDR3 DNA is TGTGCCAGTAGTATTTTAGCGGGAGGTCGAAACAATGAGCAGTTCTTC.